This T cell receptor beta chain was captured by sequencing in a study of identical twins. Regarding the study as a whole: With abundant cord blood beta clonotypes, insertions were fewer; memory repertoires showed no such pattern. Excess sharing by twins proved weaker in beta out-of-frame sequences.

The germline V gene has CDR1 SNHLY and CDR2 FYNNEI. The CDR3 runs to 15 residues. J was trimmed by 2 bases and V by 5 bases; bases with no gene match: 7. A few counts support this clonotype. Its target is unknown. TCRdb analysed the 5' RACE reads with MiXCR anew, one entry per CDR3 protein. The table shows 300,000 to 400,000 distinct CDR3 sequences, with 9% to 10% occurring only once. Sample: naive T cells sorted from blood. The receptor was isolated from a woman aged 45-60 years in good health. The rearrangement links TRBV2 to TRBJ1-1, with TRBD1 matching 8 bases. CDR3 sequence reads: CASSPGTGYNTEAFF. In nucleotides, the CDR3 is TGTGCCAGCAGTCCCGGGACAGGCTATAACACTGAAGCTTTCTTT.